Presented here are 21 T cell receptor beta chains from one specimen sequenced in a study of cytomegalovirus exposure and HLA in healthy donors (dated 2017 in TCRdb). Libraries came from the immunoSEQ multiplex PCR assay. For the multiplex PCR, a mixture combining 60 forward primers for TCR Vbeta segments and 13 reverse primers for TCR Jbeta segments was used. In its TCRdb copy, this immuneACCESS table keeps in-frame sequences only and misses some clones. Where compared with another copy, unresolved V genes explain less than half of these, and the others have no known cause. The sample table on file contains approximately 45,000 clones. The top ten constitute about 8% of the sample. Sequenced: PBMCs. The receptor set was obtained from a male donor in good health and CMV-seronegative.

The gene calls are TRBV5-6 and TRBJ2-2, with D possibly being TRBD2 (6 bases). CDR1 is SGHDT and CDR2 is YYEEEE in the germline V gene. The CDR3 is made up of 14 amino acids. Trimming shortened V by 2 bases and J by 8 bases, and 13 bases separated the two germline ends. CDR3 residues: CASSLGGIGGELFF. The DNA for the CDR3 is TGTGCCAGCAGCTTAGGCGGGATCGGAGGGGAGCTGTTTTTT.

The chain couples TRBV7-9 to TRBJ1-4; the D is unclear. V was clipped by 1 base and J by 2 bases, with 5 bases between them. Germline CDR1 SEHNR, CDR2 FQNEAQ (reference sequence). There are 14 residues in the CDR3. DNA for the CDR3: TGTGCCAGCAGCTTAGTGGGCACTAATGAAAAACTGTTTTTT. Protein: CASSLVGTNEKLFF.

The chain couples TRBV6-5 to TRBJ2-7; D not certain. CDR1 and CDR2 from the germline V gene are MNHEY and SVGAGI. Trimming stripped 0 bases from V and 2 bases from J, with 14 bases between. The CDR3 consists of 16 residues. This CDR3 reads CASSYSTPGQAYEQYF. The DNA for the CDR3 is TGTGCCAGCAGTTACTCGACCCCGGGTCAAGCCTACGAGCAGTACTTC.

The rearrangement joins TRBV29-1 to TRBJ1-2; maybe TRBD1 (6 bases). CDR1 SQVTM and CDR2 ANQGSEA come from the germline V gene. V lost 4 bases, J lost 12 bases, and 15 bases lay in between. CDR3 length equals 11 residues. The DNA for the CDR3 is TGCAGCGTTGGGGGGCGGGCTTCGGACACCTTC. Amino acid sequence: CSVGGRASDTF.

V and J are TRBV14 and TRBJ2-3, with 13 bases identical to TRBD2. The CDR3 is made up of 17 amino acids. Trimming took 3 bases from V and 2 from J; bases not matched to a gene: 5. Germline CDR1 and CDR2: SGHDN and FVKESK. This CDR3 reads CASSQRGLAGNTDTQYF. The CDR3 DNA follows: TGTGCCAGCAGCCAGAGGGGACTAGCGGGAAACACAGATACGCAGTATTTT.

The J gene is TRBJ2-7, the V gene TRBV30, with a possible D match to TRBD2 (5 bases). V lost 5 bases, J lost 5 bases, and 19 bases lay in between. CDR1 and CDR2 (germline): GTSNPN, SVGIG (reference sequence). This CDR3 is built from 14 residues. CDR3 nucleotides: TGTGCCTGGGGCGGGTTAATAGGTTCCCACGAGCAGTACTTC. This codes for CAWGGLIGSHEQYF.

This chain uses TRBV7-2 with TRBJ2-7; D is possibly TRBD2 (6 bases). This CDR3 is 12 amino acids long. Trimming removed 5 bases from V and 4 bases from J, with 9 bases in between. Germline V gene data show CDR1 as SGHTA and CDR2 as FQGNSA. The CDR3 DNA reads TGTGCCAGCAGCGCACTAGCTTACGAGCAGTACTTC. This translates into CASSALAYEQYF.

The genes are TRBV6-6 and TRBJ2-7, with 11 nucleotides matching TRBD2. Germline V CDR1 and CDR2: MNHNY, SVGAGI (reference sequence). This CDR3 comprises 15 residues. Trimming took 6 bases from V and 4 from J; bases not matched to a gene: 8. CDR3 nucleotides: TGTGCCAGCAGGGCAGGGACTAGCGGTTCATACGAGCAGTACTTC. Its protein is CASRAGTSGSYEQYF.

The chain combines TRBV6-1 with TRBJ1-2, with D unclear. CDR3 size: 13 residues. Germline CDR1 reads MNHNS; CDR2 reads SASEGT. V was clipped by 6 bases and J by 3 bases, with 11 bases between them. Written as DNA, the CDR3 is TGTGCCAGCAGGGAATCCCGGTACTATGGCTACACCTTC. Protein: CASRESRYYGYTF.

V is TRBV13 and J is TRBJ2-7; 10 bases are a match to TRBD1. V gave up 4 bases and J gave up 6 bases; unmatched junction bases: 6. The V gene's germline CDR1 is PRHDT and CDR2 FYEKMQ (reference sequence). The CDR3 consists of 14 residues. The CDR3, as DNA: TGTGCCAGCAGCTCGGGACAGGGGACGGGCGAGCAGTACTTC. Translated: CASSSGQGTGEQYF.

The chain joins TRBV28 to TRBJ2-7, with TRBD1 matching over 7 bases. The ends lost 4 bases at V and 0 bases at J; junction bases unmatched: 6. The CDR3 totals 15 residues. CDR1 and CDR2 (germline): MDHEN, SYDVKM. Here the CDR3 reads CASSYGQAASYEQYF. Written as DNA, the CDR3 is TGTGCCAGCAGTTATGGACAGGCAGCCTCCTACGAGCAGTACTTC. Together with reference TRBV28 and TRBJ2-7, the CDR3 gives the full variable domain: DVKVTQSSRYLVKRTGEKVFLECVQDMDHENMFWYRQDPGLGLRLIYFSYDVKMKEKGDIPEGYSVSREKKERFSLILESASTNQTSMYLCASSYGQAASYEQYFGPGTRLTVT.

The chain carries TRBV5-6 and TRBJ2-5, with D uncertain. The DNA matches TRBJ2-7 better at its end, which makes the J call doubtful. The CDR3 spans 13 residues. Germline assignment: CDR1 SGHDT and CDR2 YYEEEE. In DNA form, the CDR3 reads TGTGCCAGCAGCTTGGTTACCTTCCGCGAGCAGTACTTC. Residues: CASSLVTFREQYF.

V is TRBV6-1 and J is TRBJ1-4; TRBD1 aligns across 8 bases. Germline values: CDR1 MNHNS, CDR2 SASEGT. Trimming at V came to 6 bases and at J to 7 bases, leaving 7 bases not matched to a gene. The length of the CDR3 is 14 residues. Written as DNA, the CDR3 is TGTGCCAGCAGGACACAGGGGGTGGTTGAAAAACTGTTTTTT. Its translation: CASRTQGVVEKLFF.

The genes are TRBV5-6 and TRBJ2-3; D is unclear. Per the germline V gene, CDR1 is SGHDT and CDR2 is YYEEEE. The CDR3 runs 11 residues. The V and J ends lost 0 bases and 14 bases respectively, with 10 bases between them. The CDR3, as DNA: TGTGCCAGCAGCTTGGGTAGCTCCCCGTATTTT. This sequence encodes CASSLGSSPYF.

The V and J genes are TRBV5-1 and TRBJ2-7, with D tentatively TRBD2 (6 bases). Germline V gene lookup returns CDR1 SGHRS and CDR2 YFSETQ. The length of the CDR3 is 13 residues. The V and J ends lost 5 bases and 6 bases respectively, with 15 bases between them. In DNA, the CDR3 is TGCGCCAGCAGAATAGCGGAGGAGAGCGAGCAGTACTTC. Encoded protein: CASRIAEESEQYF.

The chain combines TRBV4-1 with TRBJ1-3; no reliable D call. The CDR3 sequence is 15 residues long. V lost 3 bases and J 7 bases, leaving 16 bases between the germline ends. The germline V gene encodes CDR1 MGHRA and CDR2 YSYEKL. The CDR3 loop reads CASSQNIGGRNTIYF. The CDR3 region has the DNA TGCGCCAGCAGCCAGAATATAGGAGGACGGAACACCATATATTTT.

This sequence joins TRBV9 and TRBJ2-7; TRBD2 aligns across 13 bases. Trimming removed 4 bases from V and 5 bases from J; junction bases left unmatched: 18. The CDR3 extends over 19 amino acids. The germline CDR1 and CDR2 sequences are SGDLS and YYNGEE. Written as DNA, the CDR3 is TGTGCCAGCAGCCGGAGGGTGGGGACTAGCGGGGTGGGAGGGGACGAGCAGTACTTC. It codes for CASSRRVGTSGVGGDEQYF.

This chain joins TRBV7-2 and TRBJ2-1; D unclear. V was trimmed by 4 bases and J by 0 bases, leaving 7 bases between them. The CDR3 runs 14 residues. CDR1 SGHTA and CDR2 FQGNSA come from the germline V gene. The CDR3 DNA is TGTGCCAGCAGCTATACGAGCTCCTACAATGAGCAGTTCTTC. Protein sequence: CASSYTSSYNEQFF.

The V call is TRBV9, the J call TRBJ2-3; D is possibly TRBD1 (5 bases). V was shortened by 0 bases and J by 2 bases, with 13 bases between the two germline ends. Germline values: CDR1 SGDLS, CDR2 YYNGEE. The CDR3 runs 16 residues. CDR3 nucleotide sequence: TGTGCCAGCAGCGTAGGTGGGGCCAGGTACACAGATACGCAGTATTTT. Its protein is CASSVGGARYTDTQYF.

This chain connects TRBV6-1 to TRBJ2-7; TRBD1 matches 10 bases. Germline V gene sequence: CDR1 MNHNS, CDR2 SASEGT. The CDR3 length is 15 residues. V trimming: 6 bases; J trimming: 3 bases; junction bases outside the gene matches: 8. The CDR3: CASRGGGTGDYEQYF. CDR3 in DNA: TGTGCCAGCAGGGGAGGTGGGACAGGGGACTACGAGCAGTACTTC.

The V gene is TRBV11-2, the J gene TRBJ2-7; 8 nucleotides agree with TRBD1. The V gene end was trimmed by 5 bases and the J gene end by 2 bases; junction bases not matched to a gene: 11. CDR1 SGHAT and CDR2 FQNNGV come from the germline V gene. The CDR3 sequence is 16 residues long. The CDR3 loop is CASSRRRQGLTYEQYF. In DNA, the CDR3 is TGTGCCAGCAGCCGTCGGCGACAGGGGCTAACCTACGAGCAGTACTTC. Full variable domain (outside the CDR3, taken from reference TRBV11-2 and TRBJ2-7): EAGVAQSPRYKIIEKRQSVAFWCNPISGHATLYWYQQILGQGPKLLIQFQNNGVVDDSQLPKDRFSAERLKGVDSTLKIQPAKLEDSAVYLCASSRRRQGLTYEQYFGPGTRLTVT.